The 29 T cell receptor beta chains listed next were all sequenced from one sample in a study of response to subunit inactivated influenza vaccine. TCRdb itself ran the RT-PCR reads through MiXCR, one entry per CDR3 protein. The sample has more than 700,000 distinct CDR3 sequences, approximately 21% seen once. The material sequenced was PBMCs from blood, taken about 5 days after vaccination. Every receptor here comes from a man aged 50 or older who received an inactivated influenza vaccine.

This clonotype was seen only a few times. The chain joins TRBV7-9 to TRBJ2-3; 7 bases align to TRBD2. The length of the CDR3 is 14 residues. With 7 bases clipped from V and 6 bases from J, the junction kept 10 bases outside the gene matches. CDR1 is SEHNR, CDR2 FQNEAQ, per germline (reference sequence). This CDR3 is CASNAGVLKDTQYF. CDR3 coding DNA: TGTGCCAGCAATGCGGGAGTTTTGAAGGATACGCAGTATTTT.

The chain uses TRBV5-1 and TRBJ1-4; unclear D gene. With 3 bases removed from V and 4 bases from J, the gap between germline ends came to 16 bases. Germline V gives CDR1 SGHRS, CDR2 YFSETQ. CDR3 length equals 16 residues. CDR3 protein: CASSSTMGGGNEKLFF. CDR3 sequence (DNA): TGCGCCAGCAGCTCAACGATGGGCGGCGGTAATGAAAAACTGTTTTTT.

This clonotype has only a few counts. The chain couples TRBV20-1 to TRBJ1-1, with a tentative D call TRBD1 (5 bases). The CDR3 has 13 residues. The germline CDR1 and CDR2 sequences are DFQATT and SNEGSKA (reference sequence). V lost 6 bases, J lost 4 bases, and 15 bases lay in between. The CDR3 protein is CSAAGFGGTEAFF. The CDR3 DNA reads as TGCAGTGCCGCGGGATTTGGGGGCACTGAAGCTTTCTTT.

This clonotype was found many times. The CDR3 bases are TGCAGTGCTAGACCGGGCGGAGCGAACACTGAAGCTTTCTTT. It codes for CSARPGGANTEAFF. The chain uses TRBV20-1 and TRBJ1-1, with D hard to call. Germline CDR1 is DFQATT and CDR2 is SNEGSKA (reference sequence). CDR3 length: 14 residues. Trimming removed 2 bases from V and 1 base from J, with 11 bases in between.

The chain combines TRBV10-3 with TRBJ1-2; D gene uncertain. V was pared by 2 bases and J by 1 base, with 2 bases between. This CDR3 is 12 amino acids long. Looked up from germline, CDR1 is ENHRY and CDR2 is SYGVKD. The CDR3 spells CAISEHNYGYTF. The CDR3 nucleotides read TGTGCCATCAGTGAGCATAACTATGGCTACACCTTC.

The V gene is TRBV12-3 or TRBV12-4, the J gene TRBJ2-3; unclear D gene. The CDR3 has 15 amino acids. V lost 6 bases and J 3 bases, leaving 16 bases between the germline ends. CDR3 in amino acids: CASSPLGLVTDTQYF. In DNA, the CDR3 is TGTGCCAGCAGCCCCCTTGGGCTAGTAACAGATACGCAGTATTTT.

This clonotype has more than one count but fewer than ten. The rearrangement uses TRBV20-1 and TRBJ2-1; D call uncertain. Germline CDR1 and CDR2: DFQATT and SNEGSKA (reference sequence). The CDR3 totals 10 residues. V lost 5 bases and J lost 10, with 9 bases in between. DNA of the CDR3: TGCAGTGCTTCACAAAGCGAGCAGTTCTTC. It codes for CSASQSEQFF.

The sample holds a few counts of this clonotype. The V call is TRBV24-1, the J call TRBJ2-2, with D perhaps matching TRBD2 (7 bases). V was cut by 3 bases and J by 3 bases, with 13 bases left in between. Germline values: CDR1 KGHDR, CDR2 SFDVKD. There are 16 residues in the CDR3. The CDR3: CATSDRGAADTGELFF. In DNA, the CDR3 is TGTGCCACCAGTGATCGGGGGGCGGCAGACACCGGGGAGCTGTTTTTT.

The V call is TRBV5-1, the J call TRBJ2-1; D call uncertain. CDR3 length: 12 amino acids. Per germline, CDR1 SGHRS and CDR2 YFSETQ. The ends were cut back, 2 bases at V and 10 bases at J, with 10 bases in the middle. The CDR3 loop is CASSFGSREQFF. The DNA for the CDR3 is TGCGCCAGCAGCTTCGGCAGCAGGGAGCAGTTCTTC.

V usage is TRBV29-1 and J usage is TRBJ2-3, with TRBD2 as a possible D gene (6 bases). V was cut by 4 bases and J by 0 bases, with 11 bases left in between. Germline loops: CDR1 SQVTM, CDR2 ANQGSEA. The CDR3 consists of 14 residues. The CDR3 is CSVAVAESTDTQYF. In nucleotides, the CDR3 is TGCAGCGTTGCCGTAGCGGAAAGCACAGATACGCAGTATTTT.

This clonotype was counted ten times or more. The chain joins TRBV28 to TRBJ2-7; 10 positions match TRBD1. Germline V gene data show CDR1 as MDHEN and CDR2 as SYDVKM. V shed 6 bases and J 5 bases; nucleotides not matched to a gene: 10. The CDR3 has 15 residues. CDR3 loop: CASSYTGQGNHEQYF. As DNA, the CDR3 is TGTGCCAGCAGCTACACGGGACAGGGGAACCACGAGCAGTACTTC.

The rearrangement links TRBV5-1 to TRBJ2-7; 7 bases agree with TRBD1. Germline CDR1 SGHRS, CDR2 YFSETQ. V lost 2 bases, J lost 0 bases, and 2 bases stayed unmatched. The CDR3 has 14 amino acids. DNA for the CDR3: TGCGCCAGCAGCTTCGGACAGGCCTCCTACGAGCAGTACTTC. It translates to CASSFGQASYEQYF.

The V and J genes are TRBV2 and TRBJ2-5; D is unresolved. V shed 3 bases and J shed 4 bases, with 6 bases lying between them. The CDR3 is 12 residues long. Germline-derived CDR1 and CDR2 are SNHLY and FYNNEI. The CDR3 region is CASSDLGETQYF. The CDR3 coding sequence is TGTGCCAGCAGTGACTTGGGAGAGACCCAGTACTTC.

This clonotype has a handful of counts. CDR3 bases: TGTGCCAGCAGCAATACGGGACCTAAGTTCTTC. Its protein product is CASSNTGPKFF. The genes are TRBV3-1 and TRBJ2-1; D is possibly TRBD1 or TRBD2 (5 bases each). CDR3 length equals 11 residues. From germline, CDR1 is LGHDT and CDR2 YNNKEL (reference sequence). Trimming shortened V by 5 bases and J by 14 bases, and 13 bases separated the two germline ends.

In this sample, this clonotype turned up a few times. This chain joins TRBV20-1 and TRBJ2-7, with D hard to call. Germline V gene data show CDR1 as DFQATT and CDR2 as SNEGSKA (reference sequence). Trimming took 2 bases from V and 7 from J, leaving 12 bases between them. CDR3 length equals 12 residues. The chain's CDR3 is CSARWVAGEQYF. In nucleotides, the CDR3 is TGCAGTGCTAGATGGGTTGCTGGGGAGCAGTACTTC.

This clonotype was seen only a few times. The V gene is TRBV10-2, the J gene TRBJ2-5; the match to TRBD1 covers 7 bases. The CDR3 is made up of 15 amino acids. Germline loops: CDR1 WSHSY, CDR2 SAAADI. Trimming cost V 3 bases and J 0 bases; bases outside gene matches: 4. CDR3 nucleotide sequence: TGCGCCAGCAGTGATACAGGGGCTTACCAAGAGACCCAGTACTTC. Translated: CASSDTGAYQETQYF.

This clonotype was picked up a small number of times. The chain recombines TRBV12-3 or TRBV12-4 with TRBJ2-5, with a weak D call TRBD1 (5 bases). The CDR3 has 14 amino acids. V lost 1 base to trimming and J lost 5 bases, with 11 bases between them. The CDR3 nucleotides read TGTGCCAGCAGTTTAGAAGGGGTTAGGGAGACCCAGTACTTC. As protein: CASSLEGVRETQYF.

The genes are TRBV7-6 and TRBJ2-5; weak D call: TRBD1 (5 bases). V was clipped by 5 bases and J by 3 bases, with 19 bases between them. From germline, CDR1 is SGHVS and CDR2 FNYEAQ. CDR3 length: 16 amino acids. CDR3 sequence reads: CASSSSTASREETQYF. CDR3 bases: TGTGCCAGCAGCAGTAGTACCGCCAGCAGGGAAGAGACCCAGTACTTC.

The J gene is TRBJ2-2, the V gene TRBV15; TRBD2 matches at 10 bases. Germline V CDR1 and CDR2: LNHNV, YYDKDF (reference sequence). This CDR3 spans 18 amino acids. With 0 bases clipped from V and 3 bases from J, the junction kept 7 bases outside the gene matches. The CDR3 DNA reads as TGTGCCACCAGCAGAGATCTAGCGGGAGTCCCGGACACCGGGGAGCTGTTTTTT. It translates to CATSRDLAGVPDTGELFF.

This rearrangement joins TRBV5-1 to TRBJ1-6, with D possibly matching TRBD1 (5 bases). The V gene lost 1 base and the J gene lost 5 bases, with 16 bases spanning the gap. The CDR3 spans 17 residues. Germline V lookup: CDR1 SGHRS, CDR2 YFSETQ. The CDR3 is CASSLWGGREDNSPLHF. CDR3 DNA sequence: TGCGCCAGCAGCTTGTGGGGCGGCAGGGAGGATAATTCACCCCTCCACTTT.

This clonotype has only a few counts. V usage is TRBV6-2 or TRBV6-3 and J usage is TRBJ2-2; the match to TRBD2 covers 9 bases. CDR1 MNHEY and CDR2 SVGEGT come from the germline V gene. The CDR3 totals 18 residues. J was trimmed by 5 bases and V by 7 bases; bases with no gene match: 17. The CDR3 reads CASKYNVRGLASTGELFF. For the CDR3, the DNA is TGTGCCAGCAAGTATAACGTTCGCGGACTAGCGAGTACCGGGGAGCTGTTTTTT.

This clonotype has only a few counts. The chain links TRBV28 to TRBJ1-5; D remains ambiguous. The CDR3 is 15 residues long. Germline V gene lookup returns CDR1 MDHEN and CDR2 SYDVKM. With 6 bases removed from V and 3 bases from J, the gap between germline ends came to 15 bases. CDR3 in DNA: TGTGCCAGCAGCCGATGGGGAAGCTTCAATCAGCCCCAGCATTTT. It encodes CASSRWGSFNQPQHF.

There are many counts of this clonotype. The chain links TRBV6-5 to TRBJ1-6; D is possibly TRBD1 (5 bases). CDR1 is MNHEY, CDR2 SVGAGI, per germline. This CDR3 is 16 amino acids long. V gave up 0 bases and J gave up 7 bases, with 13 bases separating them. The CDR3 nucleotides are TGTGCCAGCAGTTACTCCCGGGGGACGATGAATTCACCCCTCCACTTT. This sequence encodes CASSYSRGTMNSPLHF.

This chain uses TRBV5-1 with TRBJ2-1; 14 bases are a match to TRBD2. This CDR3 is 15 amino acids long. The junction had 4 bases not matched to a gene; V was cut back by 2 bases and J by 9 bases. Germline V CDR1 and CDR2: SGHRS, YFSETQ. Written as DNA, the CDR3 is TGCGCCAGCAGCTTAGGGACTAGCGGGGGCGGTGAGCAGTTCTTC. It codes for CASSLGTSGGGEQFF.

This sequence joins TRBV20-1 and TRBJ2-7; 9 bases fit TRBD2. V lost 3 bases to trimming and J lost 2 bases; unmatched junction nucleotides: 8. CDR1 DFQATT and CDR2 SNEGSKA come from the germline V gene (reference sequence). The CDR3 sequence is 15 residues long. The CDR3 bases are TGCAGTGCTAGGGAACTAGCGGGTGCAACCTACGAGCAGTACTTC. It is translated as CSARELAGATYEQYF.

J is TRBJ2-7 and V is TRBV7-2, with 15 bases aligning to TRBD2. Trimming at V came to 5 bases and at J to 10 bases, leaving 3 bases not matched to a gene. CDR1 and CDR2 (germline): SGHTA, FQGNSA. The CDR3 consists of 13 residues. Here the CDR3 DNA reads TGTGCCAGCAGCGAGGGACTAGCGGGAGGACAGTACTTC. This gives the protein CASSEGLAGGQYF.

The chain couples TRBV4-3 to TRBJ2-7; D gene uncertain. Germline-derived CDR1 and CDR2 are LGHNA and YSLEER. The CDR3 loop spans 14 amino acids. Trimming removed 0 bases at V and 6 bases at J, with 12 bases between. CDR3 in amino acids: CASSQEKVVGEQYF. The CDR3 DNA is TGCGCCAGCAGCCAAGAAAAGGTCGTGGGCGAGCAGTACTTC.

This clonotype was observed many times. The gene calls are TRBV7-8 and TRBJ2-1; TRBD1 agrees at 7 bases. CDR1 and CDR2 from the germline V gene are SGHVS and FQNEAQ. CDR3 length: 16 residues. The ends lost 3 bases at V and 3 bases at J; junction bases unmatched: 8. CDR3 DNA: TGTGCCAGCAGCTTGAAGAGGGGGCAACGCTACAATGAGCAGTTCTTC. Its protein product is CASSLKRGQRYNEQFF.

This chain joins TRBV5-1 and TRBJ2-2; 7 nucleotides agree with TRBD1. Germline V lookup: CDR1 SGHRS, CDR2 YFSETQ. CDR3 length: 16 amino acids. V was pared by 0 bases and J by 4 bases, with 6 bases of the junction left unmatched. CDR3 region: CASSLADRVATGELFF. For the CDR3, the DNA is TGCGCCAGCAGCTTGGCTGACAGGGTAGCCACCGGGGAGCTGTTTTTT.